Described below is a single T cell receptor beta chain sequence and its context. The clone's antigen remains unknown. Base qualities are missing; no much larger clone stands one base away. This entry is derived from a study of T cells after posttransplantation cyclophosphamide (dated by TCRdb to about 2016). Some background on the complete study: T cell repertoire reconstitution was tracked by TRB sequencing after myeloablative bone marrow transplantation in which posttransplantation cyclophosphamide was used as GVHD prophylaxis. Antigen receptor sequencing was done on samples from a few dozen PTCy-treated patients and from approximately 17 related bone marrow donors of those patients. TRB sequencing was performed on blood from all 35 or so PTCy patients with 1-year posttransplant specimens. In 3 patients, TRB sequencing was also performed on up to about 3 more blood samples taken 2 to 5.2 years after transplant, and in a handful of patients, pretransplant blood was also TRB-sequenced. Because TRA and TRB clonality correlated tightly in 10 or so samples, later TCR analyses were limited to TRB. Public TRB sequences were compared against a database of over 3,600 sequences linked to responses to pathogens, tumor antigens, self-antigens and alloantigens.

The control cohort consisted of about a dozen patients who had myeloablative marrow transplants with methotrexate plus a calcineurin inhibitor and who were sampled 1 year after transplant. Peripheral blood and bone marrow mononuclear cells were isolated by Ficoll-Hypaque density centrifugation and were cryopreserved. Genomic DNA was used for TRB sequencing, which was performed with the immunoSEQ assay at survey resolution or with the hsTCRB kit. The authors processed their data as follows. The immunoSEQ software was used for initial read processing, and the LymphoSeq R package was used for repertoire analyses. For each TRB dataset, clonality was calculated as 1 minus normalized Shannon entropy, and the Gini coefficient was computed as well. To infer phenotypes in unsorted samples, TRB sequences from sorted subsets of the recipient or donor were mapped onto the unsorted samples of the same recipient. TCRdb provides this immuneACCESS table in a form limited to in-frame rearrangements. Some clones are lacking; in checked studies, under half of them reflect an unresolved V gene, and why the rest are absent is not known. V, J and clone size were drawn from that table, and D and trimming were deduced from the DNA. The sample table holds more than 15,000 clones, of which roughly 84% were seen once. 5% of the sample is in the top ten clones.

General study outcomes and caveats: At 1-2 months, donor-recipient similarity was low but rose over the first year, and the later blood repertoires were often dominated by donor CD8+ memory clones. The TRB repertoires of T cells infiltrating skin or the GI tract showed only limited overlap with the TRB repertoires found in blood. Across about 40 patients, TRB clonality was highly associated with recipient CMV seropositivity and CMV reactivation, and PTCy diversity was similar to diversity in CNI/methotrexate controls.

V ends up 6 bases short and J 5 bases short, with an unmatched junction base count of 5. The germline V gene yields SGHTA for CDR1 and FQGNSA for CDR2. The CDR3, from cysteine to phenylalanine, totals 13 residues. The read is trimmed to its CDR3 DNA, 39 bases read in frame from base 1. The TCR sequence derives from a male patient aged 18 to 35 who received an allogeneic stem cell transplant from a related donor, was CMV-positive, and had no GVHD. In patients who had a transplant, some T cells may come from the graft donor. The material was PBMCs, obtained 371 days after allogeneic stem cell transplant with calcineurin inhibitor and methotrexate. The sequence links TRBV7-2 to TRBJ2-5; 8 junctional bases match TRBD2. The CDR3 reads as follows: CASRPGLVETQYF. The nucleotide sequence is TGTGCCAGCAGGCCGGGACTAGTGGAGACCCAGTACTTC.